Each of the 5 T cell receptor beta chains below was sequenced from the same sample in a study of T-cell memory formation after mild COVID-19. One entry per CDR3 protein results from TCRdb running MiXCR on the 5' RACE reads. The sample contains under 60,000 distinct CDR3 sequences, over 8.5% of which appear only once. Sequences were obtained from PBMCs or a T cell subset sorted from them (not recorded which). The receptors here all came from an adult woman who had mild COVID-19 (a few samples of this study predate the infection). Cell type and time point are not known.

This clonotype occurred a few times. CDR3 sequence reads: CASSQTYPGTGAAYEQYF. In nucleotides, the CDR3 is TGCGCCAGCAGCCAAACCTACCCAGGGACAGGCGCTGCCTACGAGCAGTACTTC. The chain is built from TRBV4-1 and TRBJ2-7, with TRBD1 matching over 8 bases. This CDR3 is 18 amino acids long. After removal of 2 bases from V and 2 bases from J, the junction contained 14 bases not matched to a gene. CDR1 is MGHRA, CDR2 YSYEKL, per germline.

This clonotype was found many times. The rearrangement uses TRBV20-1 and TRBJ2-3; 8 positions match TRBD2. Losses at the gene ends were 3 bases for V and 4 bases for J; bases not matched to a gene: 6. The CDR3 totals 14 residues. The germline V gene encodes CDR1 DFQATT and CDR2 SNEGSKA (reference sequence). CDR3 in DNA: TGCAGTGCTAGGGGGGTAGCGGGGTCAGATACGCAGTATTTT. Translation: CSARGVAGSDTQYF.

Points on this clonotype: Since a much larger clone is just one base distant, this may be a read error. The V and J genes are TRBV6-1 and TRBJ2-7; TRBD1 agrees at 7 bases. The germline V gene encodes CDR1 MNHNS and CDR2 SASEGT. The CDR3 is made up of 16 amino acids. The CDR3 nucleotides read TGTGACAGCATGTTCGATCACAGGGGTGGAAACTACGAGCAGTACTTC. Protein: CDSMFDHRGGNYEQYF.

In its sample, this clonotype was seen many times. The V call is TRBV2, the J call TRBJ2-1, with 8 positions matching TRBD2. The CDR3 extends over 13 amino acids. V was clipped by 8 bases and J by 6 bases; unmatched bases: 6. Germline CDR1 SNHLY, CDR2 FYNNEI. In nucleotides, the CDR3 is TGTGCCAGCGGAACGGGACTAGGCAATGAGCAGTTCTTC. It translates to CASGTGLGNEQFF. The entire variable domain, with the rest obtained from reference TRBV2 and TRBJ2-1, is as follows: EPEVTQTPSHQVTQMGQEVILRCVPISNHLYFYWYRQILGQKVEFLVSFYNNEISEKSEIFDDQFSVERPDGSNFTLKIRSTKLEDSAMYFCASGTGLGNEQFFGPGTRLTVL.

The table lists this clonotype with many counts. V usage is TRBV5-1 and J usage is TRBJ2-1; TRBD2 agrees at 7 bases. Per the germline V gene, CDR1 is SGHRS and CDR2 is YFSETQ. The ends lost 4 bases at V and 0 bases at J; junction bases unmatched: 4. The CDR3 contains 15 residues. The CDR3 loop is CASSPSGSSYNEQFF. CDR3 in DNA: TGCGCCAGCAGCCCTAGCGGTAGCTCCTACAATGAGCAGTTCTTC.